This T cell receptor beta chain stems from a study of CD8 T cells in Susac syndrome. The authors reverse transcribed roughly 0.5 to 1 ug RNA with random hexamers. Via MiXCR, TCRdb re-called the immunoSEQ multiplex PCR reads, giving one row per CDR3 protein. The top ten clones hold 0.1% of a sample with around 190,000 distinct CDR3 sequences, 95% of them seen once. The germline gives CDR1 DFQATT, CDR2 SNEGSKA (reference sequence). There are 12 residues in the CDR3. V shed 5 bases and J shed 4 bases, with 12 bases lying between them. This chain links TRBV20-1 with TRBJ2-7; D is unclear. Sequencing was performed on CD4+ T cells from PBMCs. The TCR comes from a human donor in good health. DNA for the CDR3: TGCAGTGCTGGCGTTCGGGCGTACGAGCAGTACTTC. Amino acids: CSAGVRAYEQYF.